Only a few counts were recorded for the clone carrying this TCR beta chain. Its antigen is undetermined. This entry belongs to a study of T cells after yellow fever vaccination. Whole-study results and caveats: Among primary-vaccination clones, most reappeared after the booster, at about 95% for CD4 and 88% for CD8. There was a possibility that FACS-sorted repertoires contained abundant clonotypes contaminating from the bulk population.

This CDR3 spans 14 amino acids. V was cut by 2 bases and J by 2 bases, with 9 bases left in between. CDR1 and CDR2 (germline): LNHNV, YYDKDF (reference sequence). MiXCR was run by TCRdb on the 5' RACE reads, yielding one entry per CDR3 protein. The table shows 300,000 to 400,000 distinct CDR3 sequences, with approximately 12% occurring only once. This TCR was recovered from a man younger than 30 who received the YFV17D yellow fever vaccine. The sequencing used CD4+ T cells sorted from PBMCs, collected 45 days after the yellow fever booster vaccination. V and J are TRBV15 and TRBJ1-2; D possibly corresponds to TRBD1 (6 bases). The CDR3 spells CATSRRDNNYGYTF. CDR3 nucleotides: TGTGCCACCAGCAGACGGGACAACAACTATGGCTACACCTTC.